The 3 T cell receptor beta chains reported below all come from one sample, sequenced in a study of CD8 T cells in ankylosing spondylitis. Findings and caveats of the study: Characteristic of ankylosing spondylitis blood, it appeared, was a TCR beta motif comprising several highly homologous variants.

TCRdb reanalysed the 5' RACE reads using MiXCR and keeps one entry per CDR3 protein. The table shows 350,000 to 550,000 distinct CDR3 sequences, with roughly a quarter occurring only once. These receptors are not linked to any known antigen. Specimen: blood, either unsorted or a sorted T cell fraction (not recorded which). These TCRs come from a male donor with ankylosing spondylitis.

Notes on this clonotype: Sequence at one end of the junction differs from germline and may be a read error. V usage is TRBV10-2 and J usage is TRBJ2-1; D call uncertain. CDR1 is WSHSY, CDR2 SAAADI, per germline. The CDR3 is made up of 14 amino acids. The CDR3 region has the DNA TGCGCCAGCAGTCCAGGCCCCTCCTACAGTGAGCAGTTCTTC. This sequence encodes CASSPGPSYSEQFF.

Only a few counts were recorded for this clonotype. The CDR3 coding sequence is TGCAGTGCTAGAAAGGGAGGGGTAGGGAACACTGAAGCTTTCTTT. As protein: CSARKGGVGNTEAFF. V and J are TRBV20-1 and TRBJ1-1; TRBD1 is a possible D gene (5 bases). CDR1 and CDR2 (germline): DFQATT, SNEGSKA (reference sequence). The CDR3 is 15 amino acids. Trimming stripped 2 bases from V and 1 base from J, with 14 bases between.

This clonotype has a handful of counts. This chain links TRBV7-9 with TRBJ1-4; perhaps TRBD1 as D (5 bases). This CDR3 is built from 14 residues. CDR1 and CDR2 from the germline V gene are SEHNR and FQNEAQ (reference sequence). The V end lost 5 bases, the J end lost 4 bases, and 11 bases lay between the germline ends. CDR3 amino acids: CASSAGRGNEKLFF. The CDR3 DNA is TGTGCCAGCAGCGCCGGTAGGGGTAATGAAAAACTGTTTTTT.